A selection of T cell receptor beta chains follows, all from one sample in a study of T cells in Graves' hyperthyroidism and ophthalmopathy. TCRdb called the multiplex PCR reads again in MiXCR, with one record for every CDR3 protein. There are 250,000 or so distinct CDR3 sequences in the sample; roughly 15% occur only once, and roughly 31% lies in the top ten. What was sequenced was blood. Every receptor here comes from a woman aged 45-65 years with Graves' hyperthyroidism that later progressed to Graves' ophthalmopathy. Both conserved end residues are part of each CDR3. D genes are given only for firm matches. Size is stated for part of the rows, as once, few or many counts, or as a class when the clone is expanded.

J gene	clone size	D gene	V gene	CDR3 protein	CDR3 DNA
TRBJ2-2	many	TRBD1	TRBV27	CASSFRDRGRGGTGELFF	TGTGCCAGCAGTTTCCGGGACAGGGGGCGCGGGGGCACCGGGGAGCTGTTTTTT
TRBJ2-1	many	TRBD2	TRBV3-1	CASSQERLAGNEQFF	TGTGCCAGCAGCCAAGAGAGGCTAGCGGGAAATGAGCAGTTCTTC
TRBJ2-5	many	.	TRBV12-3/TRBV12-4	CASSFSQGGQYF	TGTGCCAGCAGTTTCTCTCAGGGTGGCCAGTACTTC
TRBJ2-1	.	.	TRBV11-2	CASSFVGDNEQFF	TGTGCCAGCAGCTTCGTTGGCGACAATGAGCAGTTCTTC
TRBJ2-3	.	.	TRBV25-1	CASSVAPGPLRGDTQYF	TGTGCCAGCAGTGTAGCTCCGGGACCACTTCGCGGGGATACGCAGTATTTT
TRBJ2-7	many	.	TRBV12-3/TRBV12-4	CASSSENGRFYEQYF	TGTGCCAGCAGTTCCGAAAATGGCAGATTTTACGAGCAGTACTTC
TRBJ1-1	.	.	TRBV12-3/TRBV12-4	CASSLRPGPMNTEAFF	TGTGCCAGCAGTTTAAGGCCAGGACCAATGAACACTGAAGCTTTCTTT
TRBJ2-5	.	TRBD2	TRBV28	CASRTSGKKETQYF	TGTGCCAGCCGGACTAGCGGGAAGAAAGAGACCCAGTACTTC
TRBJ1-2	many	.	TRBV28	CASNLNRDRRLYGYTF	TGTGCCAGCAACCTCAACCGAGACAGGCGGCTCTATGGCTACACCTTC
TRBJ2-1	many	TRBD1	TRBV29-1	CSALTGNSYNEQFF	TGCAGCGCACTGACAGGGAACTCCTACAATGAGCAGTTCTTC
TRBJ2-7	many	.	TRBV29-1	CATVGSSYEQYF	TGCGCTACCGTTGGGTCGTCCTACGAGCAGTACTTC